These 16 T cell receptor beta chains came from one sample sequenced in a study of neurological immune-mediated disorders. TCRdb analysed the 5' RACE reads with MiXCR anew, one entry per CDR3 protein. The sample lists fewer than 75,000 distinct CDR3 sequences; 3% to 4% were seen once. Sequencing used PBMCs. All receptors come from a man aged 35-49 years with multiple sclerosis.

This clonotype was recorded a few times. This chain links TRBV12-3 or TRBV12-4 with TRBJ2-7, with D tentatively TRBD1 (5 bases). Trimming shortened V by 3 bases and J by 7 bases, and 10 bases separated the two germline ends. The length of the CDR3 is 12 residues. The CDR3 DNA reads TGTGCCAGCAGTTTGTTTAGGGGTGAGCAGTACTTC. It specifies CASSLFRGEQYF.

This clonotype occurred many times. The chain uses TRBV7-2 and TRBJ1-3; 9 positions agree with TRBD1. V lost 4 bases and J lost 3; bases outside the gene matches: 4. CDR1 and CDR2 from the germline V gene are SGHTA and FQGNSA. This CDR3 region has 15 residues. CDR3 in amino acids: CASSSQGAFGNTIYF. The CDR3 nucleotides are TGTGCCAGCAGCTCACAGGGGGCTTTTGGAAACACCATATATTTT.

This clonotype was seen ten or more times. The chain has TRBV29-1 and TRBJ2-5; no definite D call. Trimming removed 8 bases from V and 7 bases from J, with 8 bases in between. CDR3 length equals 9 residues. The germline V gene has CDR1 SQVTM and CDR2 ANQGSEA. CDR3 protein: CSPCGTQYF. The CDR3 nucleotides are TGCAGCCCCTGTGGGACCCAGTACTTC.

This clonotype has a count of ten or more. J is TRBJ1-2 and V is TRBV12-3 or TRBV12-4; D uncertain. V was cut by 6 bases and J by 12 bases, with 23 bases left in between. CDR3 length: 14 residues. Here the CDR3 DNA reads TGTGCCAGCAGCCCAACCCGACGGTTAATAGGTGACACCTTC. It codes for CASSPTRRLIGDTF.

Many counts were recorded for this clonotype. This chain's CDR3 is CSAEGADGYTF. In DNA, the CDR3 is TGCAGTGCTGAGGGGGCCGATGGCTACACCTTC. The rearrangement uses TRBV20-1 and TRBJ1-2; 7 bases are a match to TRBD1. CDR1 is DFQATT and CDR2 is SNEGSKA in the germline V gene (reference sequence). Trimming at V came to 5 bases and at J to 6 bases, leaving 3 bases not matched to a gene. This CDR3 contains 11 residues.

This clonotype has ten or more counts. V is TRBV5-1 and J is TRBJ1-1; weak D call: TRBD1 (5 bases). Per the germline V gene, CDR1 is SGHRS and CDR2 is YFSETQ. Trimming left V 8 bases short and J 1 base short, with 12 bases between. The CDR3 consists of 13 residues. The CDR3 is CASQQEPNTEAFF. The CDR3 coding sequence is TGCGCCAGTCAACAGGAACCGAACACTGAAGCTTTCTTT.

This clonotype was seen repeatedly, ten times or more. V is TRBV14 and J is TRBJ1-4, with D hard to call. The germline V gene has CDR1 SGHDN and CDR2 FVKESK. The ends were cut back, 4 bases at V and 5 bases at J, with 23 bases in the middle. The CDR3 totals 18 residues. The CDR3 region is CASSLSTPGRPLNEKLFF. In DNA form, the CDR3 reads TGTGCCAGCAGCCTCTCCACCCCCGGCCGGCCCCTAAATGAAAAACTGTTTTTT.

This clonotype was found many times. The chain uses TRBV6-4 and TRBJ2-7; 7 bases match TRBD2. This CDR3 is built from 13 residues. Looked up from germline, CDR1 is MRHNA and CDR2 is SNTAGT. The V segment lost 5 bases and the J segment 3 bases; nucleotides outside the gene matches: 4. The CDR3 nucleotides read TGTGCCAGCAGTATCCCGGGAGGCTACGAGCAGTACTTC. It translates to CASSIPGGYEQYF.

Many counts were recorded for this clonotype. The chain is built from TRBV12-3 or TRBV12-4 and TRBJ2-5; 8 bases align to TRBD2. Germline trimming cut 7 bases from V and 5 bases from J; bases unmatched to any gene: 12. This CDR3 region has 15 residues. The CDR3 DNA reads as TGTGCCAGCACTCCTCGAGCGGGAGTAGGGGAGACCCAGTACTTC. This translates into CASTPRAGVGETQYF.

This clonotype appeared a few times. This chain connects TRBV5-1 to TRBJ1-4; D possibly corresponds to TRBD1 (5 bases). The CDR3 loop spans 15 amino acids. Trimming shortened V by 4 bases and J by 7 bases, and 17 bases separated the two germline ends. Germline V CDR1 and CDR2: SGHRS, YFSETQ. The CDR3 spells CASSRWAGVREKLFF. CDR3 coding DNA: TGCGCCAGCAGCCGTTGGGCGGGGGTTCGTGAAAAACTGTTTTTT.

This clonotype was counted at least ten times. The chain combines TRBV6-5 with TRBJ2-6; D gene ambiguous. Germline assignment: CDR1 MNHEY and CDR2 SVGAGI. The V and J ends lost 4 bases and 2 bases respectively, with 12 bases between them. The CDR3 loop spans 16 amino acids. CDR3 sequence: CASSSEKRTGANVLTF. CDR3 nucleotides: TGTGCCAGCAGTTCGGAAAAAAGGACTGGGGCCAACGTCCTGACTTTC.

V is TRBV11-2 and J is TRBJ2-6; TRBD2 matches 8 bases. The CDR3 runs to 18 residues. The ends lost 3 bases at V and 2 bases at J; junction bases unmatched: 9. Germline V gene data show CDR1 as SGHAT and CDR2 as FQNNGV. The CDR3 protein is CASSFLGTSRAGANVLTF. CDR3 bases: TGTGCCAGCAGCTTCCTCGGGACTAGTCGGGCTGGGGCCAACGTCCTGACTTTC.

This clonotype was seen repeatedly, ten times or more. The chain employs TRBV20-1 and TRBJ2-7, with 8 positions matching TRBD2. J was trimmed by 0 bases and V by 3 bases; bases with no gene match: 1. The length of the CDR3 is 13 residues. Germline V gene data show CDR1 as DFQATT and CDR2 as SNEGSKA (reference sequence). The CDR3 spells CSASLAGSYEQYF. CDR3 nucleotides: TGCAGTGCTAGCCTAGCGGGCTCCTACGAGCAGTACTTC.

This clonotype was counted at least ten times. This chain uses TRBV28 with TRBJ2-5; D is undetermined. CDR3 length: 16 residues. Germline loops: CDR1 MDHEN, CDR2 SYDVKM. V shed 5 bases and J shed 7 bases, with 23 bases lying between them. CDR3 DNA: TGTGCCAGCAGTCCAGCCTTATTCAACAGAGAAAGGACCCAGTACTTC. This translates into CASSPALFNRERTQYF.

This clonotype was counted many times. This chain uses TRBV21-1 with TRBJ1-2; TRBD1 reflects the table's D call only, with no check against the DNA. TRBV21-1 is given as a pseudogene. The CDR3 has 17 residues. The CDR3 DNA is TGTGCCAGCAGCAAAGTTTCACAGGGGGCAACCCTCTATGGCTACACCTTC. It specifies CASSKVSQGATLYGYTF.

This clonotype has ten or more counts. J is TRBJ1-1 and V is TRBV7-8, with 8 bases fitting TRBD1. Germline assignment: CDR1 SGHVS and CDR2 FQNEAQ. There are 14 residues in the CDR3. V lost 3 bases, J lost 8 bases, and 8 bases stayed unmatched. The chain's CDR3 is CASSFGQGSIEAFF. CDR3 in DNA: TGTGCCAGCAGCTTTGGACAGGGAAGCATCGAAGCTTTCTTT.